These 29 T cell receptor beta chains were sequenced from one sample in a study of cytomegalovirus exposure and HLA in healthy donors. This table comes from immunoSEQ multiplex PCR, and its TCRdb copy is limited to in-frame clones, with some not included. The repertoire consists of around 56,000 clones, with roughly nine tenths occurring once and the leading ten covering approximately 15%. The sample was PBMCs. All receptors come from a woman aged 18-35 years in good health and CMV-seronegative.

The CDR3 loop reads CASRGGSADEQYF. The CDR3 nucleotides read TGCGCCAGCAGAGGGGGAAGCGCGGACGAGCAGTACTTC. V and J are TRBV5-1 and TRBJ2-7, with D possibly being TRBD1 (6 bases). The CDR3 contains 13 residues. Germline lookup yields CDR1 SGHRS and CDR2 YFSETQ. Trimming removed 5 bases at V and 5 bases at J, with 14 bases between.

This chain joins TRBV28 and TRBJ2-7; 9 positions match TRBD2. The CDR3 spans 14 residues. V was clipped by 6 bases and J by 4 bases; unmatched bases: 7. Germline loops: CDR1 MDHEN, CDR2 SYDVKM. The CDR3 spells CASRAAGGFYEQYF. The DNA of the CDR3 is TGTGCCAGCAGAGCAGCGGGAGGTTTTTACGAGCAGTACTTC.

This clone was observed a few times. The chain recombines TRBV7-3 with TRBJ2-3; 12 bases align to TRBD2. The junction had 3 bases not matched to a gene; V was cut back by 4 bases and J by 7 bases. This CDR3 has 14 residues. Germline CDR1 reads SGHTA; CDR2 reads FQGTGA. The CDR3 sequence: CASSSGLAGNTQYF. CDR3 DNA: TGTGCCAGCAGCTCGGGACTAGCGGGTAATACGCAGTATTTT.

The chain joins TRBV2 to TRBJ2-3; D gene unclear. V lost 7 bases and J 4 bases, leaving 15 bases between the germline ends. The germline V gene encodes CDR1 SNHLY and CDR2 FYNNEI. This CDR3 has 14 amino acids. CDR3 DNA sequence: TGTGCCAGCACCGGGTCCCTGGCGGCAGATACGCAGTATTTT. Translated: CASTGSLAADTQYF.

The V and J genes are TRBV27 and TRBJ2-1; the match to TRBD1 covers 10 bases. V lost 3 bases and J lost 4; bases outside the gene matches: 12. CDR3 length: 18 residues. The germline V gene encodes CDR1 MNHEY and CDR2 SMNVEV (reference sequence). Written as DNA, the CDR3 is TGTGCCAGCAGTTTCTCCTCAGCACGACAGGGGGCTTACAATGAGCAGTTCTTC. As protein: CASSFSSARQGAYNEQFF.

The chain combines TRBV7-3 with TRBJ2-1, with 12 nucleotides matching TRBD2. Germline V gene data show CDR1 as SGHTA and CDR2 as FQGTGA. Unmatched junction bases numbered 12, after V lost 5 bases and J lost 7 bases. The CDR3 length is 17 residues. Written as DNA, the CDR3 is TGTGCCAGCAGCCTTTCCCTAGCGGGAGGGCGTCGGAATGAGCAGTTCTTC. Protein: CASSLSLAGGRRNEQFF. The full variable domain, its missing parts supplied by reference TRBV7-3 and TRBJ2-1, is GAGVSQTPSNKVTEKGKYVELRCDPISGHTALYWYRQSLGQGPEFLIYFQGTGAADDSGLPNDRFFAVRPEGSVSTLKIQRTERGDSAVYLCASSLSLAGGRRNEQFFGPGTRLTVL.

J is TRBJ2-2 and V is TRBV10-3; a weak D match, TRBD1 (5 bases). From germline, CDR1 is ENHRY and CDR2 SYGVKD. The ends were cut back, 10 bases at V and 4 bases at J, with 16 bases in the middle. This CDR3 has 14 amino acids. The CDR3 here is CATLQQESTGELFF. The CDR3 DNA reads TGTGCCACCCTCCAACAGGAGAGCACCGGGGAGCTGTTTTTT.

The CDR3 spells CASSSTAAYEQYF. The CDR3 DNA sequence: TGTGCCAGCAGTTCGACAGCCGCCTACGAGCAGTACTTC. The rearrangement uses TRBV28 and TRBJ2-7, with TRBD1 as a possible D gene (5 bases). Germline assignment: CDR1 MDHEN and CDR2 SYDVKM. This CDR3 contains 13 residues. Trimming shortened V by 4 bases and J by 2 bases, and 9 bases separated the two germline ends.

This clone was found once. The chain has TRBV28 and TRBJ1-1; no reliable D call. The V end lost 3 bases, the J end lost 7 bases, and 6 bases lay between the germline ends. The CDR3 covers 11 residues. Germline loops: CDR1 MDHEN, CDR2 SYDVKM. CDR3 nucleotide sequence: TGTGCCAGCAGTTTGCCCGGTGAAGCTTTCTTT. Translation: CASSLPGEAFF. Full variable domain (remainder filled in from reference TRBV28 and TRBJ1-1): DVKVTQSSRYLVKRTGEKVFLECVQDMDHENMFWYRQDPGLGLRLIYFSYDVKMKEKGDIPEGYSVSREKKERFSLILESASTNQTSMYLCASSLPGEAFFGQGTRLTVV.

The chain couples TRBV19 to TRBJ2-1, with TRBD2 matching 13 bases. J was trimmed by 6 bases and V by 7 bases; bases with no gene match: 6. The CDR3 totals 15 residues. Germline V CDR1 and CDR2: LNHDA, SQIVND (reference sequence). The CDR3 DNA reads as TGTGCCAGTAAGATAACTAGCGGGAGGGGCAATGAGCAGTTCTTC. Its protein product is CASKITSGRGNEQFF.

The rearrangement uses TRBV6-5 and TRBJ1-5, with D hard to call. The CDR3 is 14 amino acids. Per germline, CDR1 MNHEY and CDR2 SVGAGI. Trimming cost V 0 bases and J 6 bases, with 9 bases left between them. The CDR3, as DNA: TGTGCCAGCAGTTACTCGATAGCGGCTCAGCCCCAGCATTTT. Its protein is CASSYSIAAQPQHF.

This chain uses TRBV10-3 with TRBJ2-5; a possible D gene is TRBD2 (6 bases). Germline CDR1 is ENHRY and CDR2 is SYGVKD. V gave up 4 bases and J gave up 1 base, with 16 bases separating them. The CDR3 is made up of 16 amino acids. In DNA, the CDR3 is TGTGCCATCAGTGTGGCGCGGGGTTTGGGCCAAGAGACCCAGTACTTC. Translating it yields CAISVARGLGQETQYF.

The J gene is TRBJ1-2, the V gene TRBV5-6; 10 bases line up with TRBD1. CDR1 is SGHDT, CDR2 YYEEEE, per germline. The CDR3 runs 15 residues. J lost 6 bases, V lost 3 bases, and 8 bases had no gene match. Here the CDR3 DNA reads TGTGCCAGCAGCTCCACCGGGACAGGGGCGGATGGCTACACCTTC. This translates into CASSSTGTGADGYTF.

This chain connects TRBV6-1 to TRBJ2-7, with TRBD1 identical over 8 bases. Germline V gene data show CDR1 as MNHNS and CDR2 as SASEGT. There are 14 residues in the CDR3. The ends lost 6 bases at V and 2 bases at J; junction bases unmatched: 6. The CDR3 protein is CASSRQGTTYEQYF. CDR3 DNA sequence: TGTGCCAGCAGCCGACAGGGGACAACCTACGAGCAGTACTTC.

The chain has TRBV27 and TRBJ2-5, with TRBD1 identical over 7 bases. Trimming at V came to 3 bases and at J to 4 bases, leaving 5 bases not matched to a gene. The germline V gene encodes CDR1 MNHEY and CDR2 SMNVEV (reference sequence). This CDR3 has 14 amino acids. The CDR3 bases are TGTGCCAGCAGTTTTCAGGGGGTTGGAGAGACCCAGTACTTC. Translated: CASSFQGVGETQYF.

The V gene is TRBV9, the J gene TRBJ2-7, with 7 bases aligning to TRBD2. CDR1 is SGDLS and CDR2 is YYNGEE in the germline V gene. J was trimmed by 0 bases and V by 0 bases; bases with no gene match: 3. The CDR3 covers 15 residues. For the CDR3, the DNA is TGTGCCAGCAGCGTAGGGGGGACTAACTCCTACGAGCAGTACTTC. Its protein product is CASSVGGTNSYEQYF.

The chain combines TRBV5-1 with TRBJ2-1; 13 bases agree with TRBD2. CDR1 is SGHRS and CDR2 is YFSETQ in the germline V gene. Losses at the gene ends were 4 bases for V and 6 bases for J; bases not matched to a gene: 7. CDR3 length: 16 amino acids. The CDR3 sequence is CASSPRLAGGINEQFF. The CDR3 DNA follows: TGCGCCAGCAGCCCAAGACTAGCGGGGGGAATCAATGAGCAGTTCTTC.

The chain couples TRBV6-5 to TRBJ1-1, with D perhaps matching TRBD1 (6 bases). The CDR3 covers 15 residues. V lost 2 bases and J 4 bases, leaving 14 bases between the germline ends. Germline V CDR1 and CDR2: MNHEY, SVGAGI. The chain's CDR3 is CASSYAGGAFTEAFF. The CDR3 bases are TGTGCCAGCAGTTACGCGGGGGGGGCTTTCACTGAAGCTTTCTTT.

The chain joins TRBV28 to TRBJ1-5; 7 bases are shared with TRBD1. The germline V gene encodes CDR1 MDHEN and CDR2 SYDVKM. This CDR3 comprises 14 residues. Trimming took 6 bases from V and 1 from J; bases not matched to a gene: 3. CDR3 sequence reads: CASRLGQSNQPQHF. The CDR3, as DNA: TGTGCCAGCAGACTGGGACAGAGCAATCAGCCCCAGCATTTT.

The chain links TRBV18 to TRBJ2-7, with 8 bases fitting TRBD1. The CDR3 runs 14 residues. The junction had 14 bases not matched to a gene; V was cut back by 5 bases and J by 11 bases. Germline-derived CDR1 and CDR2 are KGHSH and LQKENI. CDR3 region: CASSSTGQVPSEYF. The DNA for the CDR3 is TGTGCCAGCTCATCGACGGGACAGGTCCCTTCAGAGTACTTC. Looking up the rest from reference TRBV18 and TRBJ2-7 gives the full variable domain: NAGVMQNPRHLVRRRGQEARLRCSPMKGHSHVYWYRQLPEEGLKFMVYLQKENIIDESGMPKERFSAEFPKEGPSILRIQQVVRGDSAAYFCASSSTGQVPSEYFGPGTRLTVT.

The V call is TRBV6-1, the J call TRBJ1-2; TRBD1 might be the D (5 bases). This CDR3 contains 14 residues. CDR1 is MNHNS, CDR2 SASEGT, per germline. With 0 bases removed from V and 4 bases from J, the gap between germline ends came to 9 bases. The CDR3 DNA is TGTGCCAGCAGTGAAGCTAGGGGCCTCTATGGCTACACCTTC. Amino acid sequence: CASSEARGLYGYTF.

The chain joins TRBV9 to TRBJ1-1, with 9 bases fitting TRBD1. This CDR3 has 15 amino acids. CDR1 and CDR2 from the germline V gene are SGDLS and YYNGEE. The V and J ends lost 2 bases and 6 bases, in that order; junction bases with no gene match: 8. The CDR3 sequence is CASSVSGTGMAEAFF. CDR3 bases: TGTGCCAGCAGCGTCTCCGGGACAGGGATGGCTGAAGCTTTCTTT. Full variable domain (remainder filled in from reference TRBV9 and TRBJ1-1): DSGVTQTPKHLITATGQRVTLRCSPRSGDLSVYWYQQSLDQGLQFLIQYYNGEERAKGNILERFSAQQFPDLHSELNLSSLELGDSALYFCASSVSGTGMAEAFFGQGTRLTVV.

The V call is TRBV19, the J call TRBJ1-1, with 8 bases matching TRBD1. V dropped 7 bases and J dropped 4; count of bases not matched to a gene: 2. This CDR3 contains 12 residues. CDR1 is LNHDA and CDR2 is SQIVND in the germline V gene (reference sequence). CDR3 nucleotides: TGTGCCAGTACCCAGGGGGCCACTGAAGCTTTCTTT. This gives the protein CASTQGATEAFF. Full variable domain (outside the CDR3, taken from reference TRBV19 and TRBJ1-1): DGGITQSPKYLFRKEGQNVTLSCEQNLNHDAMYWYRQDPGQGLRLIYYSQIVNDFQKGDIAEGYSVSREKKESFPLTVTSAQKNPTAFYLCASTQGATEAFFGQGTRLTVV.

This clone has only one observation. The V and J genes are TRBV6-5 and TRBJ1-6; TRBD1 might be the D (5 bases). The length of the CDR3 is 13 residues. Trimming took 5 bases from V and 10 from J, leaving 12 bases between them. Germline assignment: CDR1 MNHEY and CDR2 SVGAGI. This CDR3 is CASSLQGYSPLHF. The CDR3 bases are TGTGCCAGCAGTCTTCAGGGTTACTCACCCCTCCACTTT.

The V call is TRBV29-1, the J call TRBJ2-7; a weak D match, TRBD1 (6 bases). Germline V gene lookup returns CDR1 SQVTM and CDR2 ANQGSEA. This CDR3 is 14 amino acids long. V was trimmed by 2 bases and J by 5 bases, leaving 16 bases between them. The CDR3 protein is CSVEWAGALDEQYF. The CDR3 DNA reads TGCAGCGTTGAATGGGCAGGGGCTCTCGACGAGCAGTACTTC.

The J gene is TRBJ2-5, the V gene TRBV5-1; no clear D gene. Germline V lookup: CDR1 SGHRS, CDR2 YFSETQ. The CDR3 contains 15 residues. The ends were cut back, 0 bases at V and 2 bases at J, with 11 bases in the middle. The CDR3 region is CASSLVPGGQETQYF. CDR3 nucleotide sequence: TGCGCCAGCAGCTTGGTGCCAGGTGGGCAAGAGACCCAGTACTTC.

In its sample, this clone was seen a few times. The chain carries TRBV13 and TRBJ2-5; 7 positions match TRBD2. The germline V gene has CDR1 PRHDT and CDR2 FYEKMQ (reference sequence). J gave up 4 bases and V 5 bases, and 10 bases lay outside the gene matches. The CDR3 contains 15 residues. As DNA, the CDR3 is TGTGCCAGCAGCCAACAACGAGGACTAGGAGAGACCCAGTACTTC. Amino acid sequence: CASSQQRGLGETQYF.

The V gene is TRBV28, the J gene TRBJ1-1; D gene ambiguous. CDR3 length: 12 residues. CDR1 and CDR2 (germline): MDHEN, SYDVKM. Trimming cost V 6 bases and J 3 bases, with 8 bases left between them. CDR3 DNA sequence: TGTGCCAGCAGCTTTAAGCACACTGAAGCTTTCTTT. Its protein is CASSFKHTEAFF.

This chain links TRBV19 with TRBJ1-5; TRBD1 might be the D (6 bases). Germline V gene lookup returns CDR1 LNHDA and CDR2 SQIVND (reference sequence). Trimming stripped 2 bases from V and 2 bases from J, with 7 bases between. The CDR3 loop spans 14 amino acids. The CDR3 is CASSISGGNQPQHF. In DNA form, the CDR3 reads TGTGCCAGTAGTATATCAGGGGGCAATCAGCCCCAGCATTTT.